The 2 T cell receptor beta chains given below trace back to one sample, sequenced in a study of cytomegalovirus exposure and HLA in healthy donors. Assay used: immunoSEQ multiplex PCR; TCRdb lists only in-frame clones, some missing. The data contain over 60,000 clones, around 95% of them singletons. The sample consisted of PBMCs. The receptor source for this set is a man younger than 30 in good health and CMV-seronegative.

The chain uses TRBV5-1 and TRBJ1-5; 7 nucleotides align to TRBD1. Germline V gene sequence: CDR1 SGHRS, CDR2 YFSETQ. The CDR3 has 14 amino acids. J was trimmed by 4 bases and V by 2 bases; bases with no gene match: 3. The CDR3 spells CASSFGTDNQPQHF. The CDR3 DNA follows: TGCGCCAGCAGCTTCGGGACAGATAATCAGCCCCAGCATTTT.

A word on this clone: An end of the junction does not agree with germline; a read error may underlie this. This chain uses TRBV4-3 with TRBJ2-2; weak D call: TRBD2 (7 bases). CDR3 length: 17 residues. Germline CDR1 is LGHNA and CDR2 is YSLEER. The CDR3 reads CASSQANGGANAGELFF. In nucleotides, the CDR3 is TGCGCCAGCAGCCAAGCCAATGGGGGGGCGAACGCCGGGGAGCTGTTTTTT.